These T cell receptor beta chains were read from a single sample in a study of cytomegalovirus exposure and HLA in healthy donors. Assay: immunoSEQ multiplex PCR; the TCRdb copy retains only in-frame clones and omits some. Across about 210,000 clones, the top ten clones capture about 1% of the sample. The specimen was PBMCs. The source of these receptors is a woman aged 25 to 39 in good health and CMV-seropositive. Each CDR3 is given with its conserved first and last residue. Each record gives: D gene, V gene, J gene, CDR3 protein, CDR3 DNA. A D gene is named only where the DNA matches it firmly.

d_call: NA
v_call: TRBV27
j_call: TRBJ1-1
cdr3_aa: CASSSGRGNTEAFF
cdr3_nt: TGTGCCAGCTCCTCGGGTCGGGGGAACACTGAAGCTTTCTTT

d_call: TRBD1
v_call: TRBV5-1
j_call: TRBJ2-2
cdr3_aa: CASSLTGTGGTGELFF
cdr3_nt: TGCGCCAGCAGCTTGACCGGGACAGGGGGCACCGGGGAGCTGTTTTTT

d_call: NA
v_call: TRBV4-1
j_call: TRBJ1-4
cdr3_aa: CASSQEGRVRLFF
cdr3_nt: TGCGCCAGCAGCCAAGAAGGGAGGGTTCGACTGTTTTTT

d_call: NA
v_call: TRBV6-1
j_call: TRBJ2-3
cdr3_aa: CATGLAGIPDTQYF
cdr3_nt: TGTGCCACCGGCCTGGCGGGGATCCCAGATACGCAGTATTTT

d_call: TRBD1
v_call: TRBV19
j_call: TRBJ2-5
cdr3_aa: CASRVEGAPKETQYF
cdr3_nt: TGTGCCAGTAGGGTAGAGGGGGCGCCGAAAGAGACCCAGTACTTC

d_call: NA
v_call: TRBV19
j_call: TRBJ1-5
cdr3_aa: CASSIQLAQPQHF
cdr3_nt: TGTGCCAGTAGTATTCAACTAGCGCAGCCCCAGCATTTT

d_call: TRBD1
v_call: TRBV4-1
j_call: TRBJ1-2
cdr3_aa: CASSQSRTGRSNYGYTF
cdr3_nt: TGCGCCAGCAGCCAGTCGAGGACAGGACGATCGAACTATGGCTACACCTTC

d_call: TRBD1
v_call: TRBV5-1
j_call: TRBJ1-4
cdr3_aa: CASSHRGLSEKLFF
cdr3_nt: TGCGCCAGCAGCCACAGGGGGCTGAGCGAAAAACTGTTTTTT

d_call: TRBD2
v_call: TRBV27
j_call: TRBJ2-5
cdr3_aa: CASSGLAGGYEETQYF
cdr3_nt: TGTGCCAGCAGCGGACTAGCGGGAGGGTACGAGGAGACCCAGTACTTC

d_call: NA
v_call: TRBV19
j_call: TRBJ1-6
cdr3_aa: CASSVRTTWSPLHF
cdr3_nt: TGTGCCAGTAGTGTAAGGACAACTTGGTCACCCCTCCACTTT

d_call: TRBD1
v_call: TRBV7-8
j_call: TRBJ2-3
cdr3_aa: CASSPGGGQTDTQYF
cdr3_nt: TGTGCCAGCAGCCCAGGGGGCGGACAGACAGATACGCAGTATTTT

d_call: NA
v_call: TRBV9
j_call: TRBJ1-2
cdr3_aa: CASSADPVSIREAGYTF
cdr3_nt: TGTGCCAGCAGCGCTGACCCTGTGTCTATTAGGGAGGCTGGCTACACCTTC

d_call: NA
v_call: TRBV29-1
j_call: TRBJ1-1
cdr3_aa: CSVHDPGWGTEAFF
cdr3_nt: TGCAGCGTCCACGACCCGGGGTGGGGCACTGAAGCTTTCTTT

d_call: NA
v_call: TRBV5-1
j_call: TRBJ2-7
cdr3_aa: CASSQTGLRSYEQYF
cdr3_nt: TGCGCCAGCAGCCAGACGGGACTCCGATCCTACGAGCAGTACTTC

d_call: TRBD1
v_call: TRBV28
j_call: TRBJ1-1
cdr3_aa: CASSPHRGNTEAFF
cdr3_nt: TGTGCCAGCAGTCCGCACAGGGGGAACACTGAAGCTTTCTTT

d_call: TRBD2
v_call: TRBV2
j_call: TRBJ2-3
cdr3_aa: CASSSTSGRTDTQYF
cdr3_nt: TGTGCCAGCAGCTCGACTAGCGGGAGAACAGATACGCAGTATTTT

d_call: TRBD1
v_call: TRBV19
j_call: TRBJ1-1
cdr3_aa: CASSPTYVYQGADTEAFF
cdr3_nt: TGTGCCAGTAGCCCTACTTATGTATACCAGGGGGCAGACACTGAAGCTTTCTTT

d_call: NA
v_call: TRBV11-1
j_call: TRBJ2-2
cdr3_aa: CASSLPGSGTGELFF
cdr3_nt: TGTGCCAGCAGCTTACCGGGATCAGGTACCGGGGAGCTGTTTTTT

d_call: TRBD2
v_call: TRBV29-1
j_call: TRBJ2-7
cdr3_aa: CSVDGFAGGYEQYF
cdr3_nt: TGCAGCGTTGATGGTTTCGCGGGGGGCTACGAGCAGTACTTC

d_call: NA
v_call: TRBV18
j_call: TRBJ1-1
cdr3_aa: CASSPRGGFEAFF
cdr3_nt: TGTGCCAGCTCACCACGTGGGGGCTTTGAAGCTTTCTTT

d_call: NA
v_call: TRBV18
j_call: TRBJ1-1
cdr3_aa: CASSPTSGPQNTEAFF
cdr3_nt: TGTGCCAGCTCACCCACTTCTGGGCCTCAGAACACTGAAGCTTTCTTT

d_call: TRBD1
v_call: TRBV5-1
j_call: TRBJ2-1
cdr3_aa: CASSPPGQGFNEQFF
cdr3_nt: TGCGCCAGCAGCCCGCCGGGACAGGGATTCAATGAGCAGTTCTTC

d_call: TRBD1
v_call: TRBV6-6
j_call: TRBJ1-5
cdr3_aa: CASRPDRGSNQPQHF
cdr3_nt: TGTGCCAGCAGACCCGACAGGGGAAGCAATCAGCCCCAGCATTTT

d_call: TRBD1
v_call: TRBV19
j_call: TRBJ1-4
cdr3_aa: CASSPEPPTGYLFF
cdr3_nt: TGTGCCAGTAGTCCCGAACCTCCGACAGGGTACCTGTTTTTT

d_call: NA
v_call: TRBV29-1
j_call: TRBJ2-7
cdr3_aa: CSVEDPRTGLEQYF
cdr3_nt: TGCAGCGTTGAAGATCCCCGCACAGGGCTCGAGCAGTACTTC

d_call: TRBD1
v_call: TRBV19
j_call: TRBJ1-1
cdr3_aa: CASRWDRSGNTEAFF
cdr3_nt: TGTGCCAGTAGATGGGACAGGTCAGGGAACACTGAAGCTTTCTTT

d_call: NA
v_call: TRBV6-5
j_call: TRBJ1-1
cdr3_aa: CASSYQGITEAFF
cdr3_nt: TGTGCCAGCAGTTACCAGGGCATCACTGAAGCTTTCTTT

d_call: TRBD1
v_call: TRBV4-1
j_call: TRBJ1-6
cdr3_aa: CASSQEGQGATVGTSPLHF
cdr3_nt: TGCGCCAGCAGCCAAGAAGGGCAGGGGGCGACAGTTGGGACTTCACCCCTCCACTTT

d_call: TRBD1
v_call: TRBV29-1
j_call: TRBJ2-2
cdr3_aa: CSVDLYRGADTGELFF
cdr3_nt: TGCAGCGTTGACCTATACAGGGGGGCGGACACCGGGGAGCTGTTTTTT

d_call: NA
v_call: TRBV5-1
j_call: TRBJ2-1
cdr3_aa: CASSSSGGTYNEQFF
cdr3_nt: TGCGCCAGCAGCTCCTCAGGGGGGACCTACAATGAGCAGTTCTTC

d_call: TRBD1
v_call: TRBV5-1
j_call: TRBJ2-1
cdr3_aa: CASSLEGQGYNEQFF
cdr3_nt: TGCGCCAGCAGCTTGGAAGGACAGGGATACAATGAGCAGTTCTTC

d_call: NA
v_call: TRBV28
j_call: TRBJ2-5
cdr3_aa: CASSLAGLETQYF
cdr3_nt: TGTGCCAGCAGTTTGGCAGGGTTAGAGACCCAGTACTTC

d_call: TRBD1
v_call: TRBV6-6
j_call: TRBJ1-2
cdr3_aa: CAVDPTGNVIPYGYTF
cdr3_nt: TGTGCCGTAGACCCGACAGGGAACGTTATCCCCTATGGCTACACCTTC

d_call: NA
v_call: TRBV10-3
j_call: TRBJ2-3
cdr3_aa: CAIRDYQDTQYF
cdr3_nt: TGTGCCATCAGGGACTACCAAGATACGCAGTATTTT

d_call: NA
v_call: TRBV15
j_call: TRBJ1-5
cdr3_aa: CATSYRDQPQHF
cdr3_nt: TGTGCCACCAGCTACAGGGACCAGCCCCAGCATTTT

d_call: TRBD1
v_call: TRBV10-2
j_call: TRBJ2-7
cdr3_aa: CASSEWRGTGGGGSEQYF
cdr3_nt: TGCGCCAGCAGTGAGTGGAGGGGTACAGGGGGTGGAGGGAGCGAGCAGTACTTC

d_call: NA
v_call: TRBV5-1
j_call: TRBJ1-1
cdr3_aa: CASSLAVDSEAFF
cdr3_nt: TGCGCCAGCAGCTTGGCCGTCGACAGTGAAGCTTTCTTT

d_call: TRBD1
v_call: TRBV6-5
j_call: TRBJ1-2
cdr3_aa: CASRQPGTGTYGYTF
cdr3_nt: TGTGCCAGCAGACAACCCGGGACAGGGACCTATGGCTACACCTTC

d_call: NA
v_call: TRBV7-6
j_call: TRBJ2-1
cdr3_aa: CASTHDPRSSARYNEQFF
cdr3_nt: TGTGCCAGCACCCACGACCCCCGGAGTTCCGCAAGATACAATGAGCAGTTCTTC

d_call: NA
v_call: TRBV21-1
j_call: TRBJ2-5
cdr3_aa: CARTGCKETQYF
cdr3_nt: TGTGCCAGGACCGGGTGTAAGGAGACCCAGTACTTC

d_call: NA
v_call: TRBV6-4
j_call: TRBJ2-7
cdr3_aa: CASFVMRPLEYF
cdr3_nt: TGTGCCAGCTTTGTGATGCGGCCCCTGGAGTACTTC

d_call: TRBD1
v_call: TRBV12-5
j_call: TRBJ1-5
cdr3_aa: CASGATGENWQPQHF
cdr3_nt: TGTGCTAGTGGTGCGACAGGGGAAAATTGGCAGCCCCAGCATTTT

d_call: NA
v_call: TRBV15
j_call: TRBJ2-7
cdr3_aa: CATSRDRDIRYEQYF
cdr3_nt: TGTGCCACCAGCAGAGATCGGGATATTCGCTACGAGCAGTACTTC

d_call: TRBD1
v_call: TRBV9
j_call: TRBJ1-2
cdr3_aa: CASSVGQGAFGYTF
cdr3_nt: TGTGCCAGCAGCGTAGGACAGGGGGCTTTTGGCTACACCTTC

d_call: NA
v_call: TRBV6-5
j_call: TRBJ1-2
cdr3_aa: CASSYAGRRDGYTF
cdr3_nt: TGTGCCAGCAGTTACGCCGGACGGAGGGATGGCTACACCTTC

d_call: TRBD1
v_call: TRBV28
j_call: TRBJ1-1
cdr3_aa: CASSSDRWNTEAFF
cdr3_nt: TGTGCCAGCAGTTCGGACAGGTGGAACACTGAAGCTTTCTTT

d_call: TRBD2
v_call: TRBV6-1
j_call: TRBJ2-7
cdr3_aa: CASRPGGSAAEQYF
cdr3_nt: TGTGCCAGCAGACCTGGCGGGAGTGCTGCTGAGCAGTACTTC

d_call: TRBD1
v_call: TRBV25-1
j_call: TRBJ2-1
cdr3_aa: CASSERGQGSYNEQFF
cdr3_nt: TGTGCCAGCAGTGAACGCGGACAGGGGTCCTACAATGAGCAGTTCTTC

d_call: TRBD1
v_call: TRBV18
j_call: TRBJ1-4
cdr3_aa: CASHARDRGPTNEKLFF
cdr3_nt: TGTGCCAGCCACGCCCGGGACAGGGGGCCAACTAATGAAAAACTGTTTTTT

d_call: TRBD2
v_call: TRBV19
j_call: TRBJ2-3
cdr3_aa: CASSKLAGGSTDTQYF
cdr3_nt: TGTGCCAGTAGTAAACTAGCGGGAGGAAGCACAGATACGCAGTATTTT

d_call: TRBD1
v_call: TRBV5-4
j_call: TRBJ2-5
cdr3_aa: CASSPRTGWGETQYF
cdr3_nt: TGTGCCAGCAGCCCAAGGACAGGGTGGGGAGAGACCCAGTACTTC

d_call: TRBD2
v_call: TRBV4-1
j_call: TRBJ2-5
cdr3_aa: CASSQSLAGAQETQYF
cdr3_nt: TGCGCCAGCAGCCAGTCCCTAGCGGGGGCACAAGAGACCCAGTACTTC